A selection of T cell receptor beta chains follows, all from one sample in a study of cytomegalovirus exposure and HLA in healthy donors. The protocol was immunoSEQ multiplex PCR, while the TCRdb copy is restricted to in-frame clones and leaves out a portion. The repertoire holds 110,000 or so clones, with 70% to 85% as singletons. The sample comprised PBMCs. The receptors derive from a woman between 18 and 29 years old in good health and CMV-seronegative. Each CDR3 is given with its conserved first and last residue. The order of the fields is V gene, clone size, CDR3 length, J gene, D gene, CDR3 protein, CDR3 DNA. The D gene is left open where the match is weak. Some rows mark clone size as missing; the rest say once, few, many or name a class of expanded clone.

>TRBV2|NA|15|TRBJ2-5|NA
CASSEGAANQETQYF
TGTGCCAGCAGTGAAGGAGCCGCGAACCAAGAGACCCAGTACTTC
>TRBV2|NA|14|TRBJ2-1|TRBD1
CASPGQGPSNEQFF
TGTGCCAGCCCGGGACAGGGTCCGAGTAATGAGCAGTTCTTC
>TRBV5-6|once|16|TRBJ2-3|TRBD2
CASSWLSGGLSDTQYF
TGTGCCAGCAGCTGGCTTAGCGGGGGGTTATCAGATACGCAGTATTTT
>TRBV5-1|NA|14|TRBJ1-1|NA
CASSLSGGSTEAFF
TGCGCCAGCAGCTTGAGCGGGGGAAGCACTGAAGCTTTCTTT
>TRBV7-2|NA|19|TRBJ2-5|TRBD2
CASSLADVLAGGFQETQYF
TGTGCCAGCAGCTTAGCGGACGTTCTAGCGGGGGGTTTTCAAGAGACCCAGTACTTC
>TRBV27|NA|12|TRBJ1-1|NA
CASSLWGAEAFF
TGTGCCAGCAGTTTATGGGGCGCTGAAGCTTTCTTT
>TRBV6-1|NA|13|TRBJ1-1|NA
CASSEVGATEAFF
TGTGCCAGCAGTGAAGTTGGGGCGACTGAAGCTTTCTTT
>TRBV18|once|14|TRBJ1-1|TRBD1
CASSRGTVNTEAFF
TGTGCCAGCTCACGCGGGACAGTGAACACTGAAGCTTTCTTT
>TRBV6-1|NA|14|TRBJ1-4|TRBD1
CASSITGAREKLFF
TGTGCCAGCAGTATAACAGGGGCACGGGAAAAACTGTTTTTT
>TRBV13|NA|13|TRBJ1-1|TRBD1
CASRDSMNTEAFF
TGTGCCTCCCGGGACAGTATGAACACTGAAGCTTTCTTT
>TRBV29-1|NA|13|TRBJ2-3|NA
CSVDGGVEDTQYF
TGCAGCGTTGATGGCGGGGTGGAAGATACGCAGTATTTT
>TRBV4-1|NA|18|TRBJ2-1|TRBD2
CASSQERVAGSSYNEQFF
TGCGCCAGCAGCCAAGAGCGGGTAGCGGGGTCGTCCTACAATGAGCAGTTCTTC
>TRBV2|NA|14|TRBJ1-2|TRBD1
CASSADRGVSGYTF
TGTGCCAGCAGTGCAGACAGGGGAGTTTCTGGCTACACCTTC
>TRBV5-1|NA|13|TRBJ1-1|NA
CASSESMNTEAFF
TGCGCCAGCAGCGAGAGTATGAACACTGAAGCTTTCTTT
>TRBV28|once|12|TRBJ1-2|NA
CAARRGASGYTF
TGTGCCGCCCGGCGGGGGGCGTCTGGCTACACCTTC
>TRBV7-9|NA|16|TRBJ2-7|TRBD1
CASSLEDRGTSYEQYF
TGTGCCAGCAGCTTAGAAGACAGGGGAACCTCCTACGAGCAGTACTTC
>TRBV4-3|NA|15|TRBJ1-1|TRBD1
CASSLTWTGGTEAFF
TGCGCCAGCAGCCTAACCTGGACAGGGGGCACTGAAGCTTTCTTT
>TRBV7-9|once|15|TRBJ2-1|TRBD1
CASSLLETGNTEQFF
TGTGCCAGCAGCTTACTAGAGACAGGGAATACTGAGCAGTTCTTC
>TRBV10-1|few|11|TRBJ2-5|NA
CASSDGGTQYF
TGCGCCAGCAGTGACGGGGGGACCCAGTACTTC
>TRBV7-9|NA|15|TRBJ1-1|NA
CASSVRTASNTEAFF
TGTGCCAGCAGCGTTAGGACAGCCTCTAACACTGAAGCTTTCTTT
>TRBV5-6|NA|15|TRBJ1-1|TRBD1
CASSFEGTGGNEAFF
TGTGCCAGCAGCTTTGAGGGTACAGGGGGCAATGAAGCTTTCTTT
>TRBV5-4|once|12|TRBJ1-6|NA
CASSFRGSPLHF
TGTGCCAGCAGCTTCAGGGGTTCACCCCTCCACTTT
>TRBV9|NA|16|TRBJ2-1|TRBD2
CASSVVGSGRLNEQFF
TGTGCCAGCAGCGTAGTAGGTAGCGGGAGGCTGAATGAGCAGTTCTTC
>TRBV7-8|NA|15|TRBJ1-5|NA
CASSRGVVADQPQHF
TGTGCCAGCAGCCGCGGGGTAGTGGCGGATCAGCCCCAGCATTTT
>TRBV10-2|few|14|TRBJ2-1|TRBD2
CASKLAGAVYEQFF
TGCGCCAGCAAACTAGCGGGGGCGGTTTATGAGCAGTTCTTC
>TRBV27|NA|13|TRBJ2-2|NA
CASSHGLSGELFF
TGTGCCAGCAGTCACGGACTTTCCGGGGAGCTGTTTTTT
>TRBV11-3|NA|16|TRBJ2-2|TRBD2
CASSLGLAGKTGELFF
TGTGCCAGCAGCTTAGGACTAGCGGGGAAAACCGGGGAGCTGTTTTTT
>TRBV4-2|NA|18|TRBJ2-7|NA
CASSQGGVGGGFSYEQYF
TGTGCCAGCAGCCAGGGGGGGGTAGGGGGAGGGTTCTCCTACGAGCAGTACTTC
>TRBV5-4|NA|15|TRBJ1-5|NA
CASSLSGGSNQPQHF
TGTGCCAGCAGCTTGTCCGGAGGATCCAATCAGCCCCAGCATTTT
>TRBV4-1|NA|13|TRBJ2-1|NA
CASSQVSVNEQFF
TGCGCCAGCAGCCAAGTATCGGTGAATGAGCAGTTCTTC
>TRBV27|once|14|TRBJ1-5|TRBD1
CASRTGGGHQPQHF
TGTGCCAGCAGAACAGGGGGCGGACATCAGCCCCAGCATTTT
>TRBV7-2|few|17|TRBJ1-2|TRBD1
CASSLVTGGQANYGYTF
TGTGCCAGCAGCTTAGTGACAGGGGGCCAAGCTAACTATGGCTACACCTTC
>TRBV20-1|NA|10|TRBJ2-7|NA
CSAAGSEQYF
TGCAGTGCCGCAGGCTCCGAGCAGTACTTC
>TRBV4-2|NA|15|TRBJ2-7|NA
CASSQAGSGSYEQYF
TGTGCCAGCAGCCAAGCCGGGAGCGGTTCCTACGAGCAGTACTTC
>TRBV9|NA|15|TRBJ2-1|TRBD2
CASSDGTSGYNEQFF
TGTGCCAGCAGCGACGGGACTAGCGGGTACAATGAGCAGTTCTTC
>TRBV9|NA|14|TRBJ2-1|NA
CASSVVGGAGEQFF
TGTGCCAGCAGCGTAGTTGGCGGGGCCGGTGAGCAGTTCTTC
>TRBV21-1|NA|17|TRBJ1-1|NA
CASSSLDRGKGDSEAFF
TGTGCCAGCAGCTCATTGGACAGGGGGAAAGGAGATAGTGAAGCTTTCTTT
>TRBV5-1|NA|12|TRBJ2-1|TRBD2
CASSLIAGEQFF
TGCGCCAGCAGCCTCATAGCGGGAGAGCAGTTCTTC
>TRBV7-9|NA|13|TRBJ1-2|NA
CASSLGGGYGYTF
TGTGCCAGCAGCTTAGGAGGTGGCTATGGCTACACCTTC
>TRBV7-8|NA|12|TRBJ1-1|NA
CASSLQNTEAFF
TGTGCCAGCAGCTTACAAAACACTGAAGCTTTCTTT
>TRBV7-8|NA|15|TRBJ2-5|NA
CASSLAGALQETQYF
TGTGCCAGCAGCTTAGCGGGGGCCTTGCAAGAGACCCAGTACTTC
>TRBV28|NA|14|TRBJ2-2|NA
CASSLRMNTGELFF
TGTGCCAGCAGTCTGCGAATGAACACCGGGGAGCTGTTTTTT
>TRBV30|NA|14|TRBJ2-2|TRBD1
CALFRDRGTGELFF
TGTGCCCTATTTAGGGACAGAGGGACCGGGGAGCTGTTTTTT
>TRBV6-5|NA|14|TRBJ2-4|NA
CASSRGGPKNIQYF
TGTGCCAGCAGTCGTGGCGGTCCCAAAAACATTCAGTACTTC
>TRBV14|NA|16|TRBJ1-2|TRBD1
CASSRGTGALGYGYTF
TGTGCCAGCAGCCGTGGGACAGGGGCCCTCGGGTATGGCTACACCTTC
>TRBV7-2|NA|15|TRBJ2-3|NA
CASSLVPGSTDTQYF
TGTGCCAGCAGCTTAGTCCCAGGATCCACAGATACGCAGTATTTT
>TRBV28|NA|11|TRBJ1-2|TRBD1
CASSPPTGWTF
TGTGCCAGCAGCCCCCCGACAGGGTGGACCTTC
>TRBV5-4|NA|16|TRBJ1-1|NA
CASSLGWAGARTEAFF
TGTGCCAGCAGCTTGGGGTGGGCGGGGGCGAGAACTGAAGCTTTCTTT
>TRBV7-2|NA|14|TRBJ2-5|NA
CASSKDKSQETQYF
TGTGCCAGCAGCAAGGACAAGAGCCAAGAGACCCAGTACTTC
>TRBV5-6|once|14|TRBJ1-1|NA
CASSAGTLNTEAFF
TGTGCCAGCAGCGCTGGGACATTGAACACTGAAGCTTTCTTT
>TRBV11-3|NA|16|TRBJ1-3|TRBD1
CASSLTRTGVGNTIYF
TGTGCCAGCAGCCTCACCCGGACAGGGGTTGGAAACACCATATATTTT
>TRBV19|NA|16|TRBJ1-2|TRBD1
CASSRDRGLSNYGYTF
TGTGCCAGTAGTAGGGACAGGGGTTTGTCTAACTATGGCTACACCTTC
>TRBV14|NA|16|TRBJ2-5|TRBD1
CASSQTTTGGAETQYF
TGTGCCAGCAGCCAAACTACGACAGGGGGCGCGGAGACCCAGTACTTC